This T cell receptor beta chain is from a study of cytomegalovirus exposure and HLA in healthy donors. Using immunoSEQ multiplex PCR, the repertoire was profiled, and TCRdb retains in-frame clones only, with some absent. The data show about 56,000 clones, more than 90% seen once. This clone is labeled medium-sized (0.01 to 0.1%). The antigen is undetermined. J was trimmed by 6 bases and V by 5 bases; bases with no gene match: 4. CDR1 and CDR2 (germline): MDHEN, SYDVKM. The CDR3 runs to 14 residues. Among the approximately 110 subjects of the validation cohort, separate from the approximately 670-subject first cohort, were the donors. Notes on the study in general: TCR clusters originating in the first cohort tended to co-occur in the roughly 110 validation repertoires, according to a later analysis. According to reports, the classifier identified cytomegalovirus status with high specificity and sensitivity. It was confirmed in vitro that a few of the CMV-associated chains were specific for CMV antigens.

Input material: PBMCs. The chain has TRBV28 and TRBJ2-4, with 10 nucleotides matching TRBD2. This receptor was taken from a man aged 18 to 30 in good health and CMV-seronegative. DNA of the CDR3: TGTGCCAGCAGTCTAGCGGGAGTCCTAAACATTCAGTACTTC. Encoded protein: CASSLAGVLNIQYF.